The T cell receptor (beta chain) under discussion was sequenced for a study of CD8 T cells in Susac syndrome. Study-wide results and caveats: Susac-specific public clones were found in total CD8+ and CD8+ TEMRA repertoires, numbering under 20 and five, respectively.

Concerning this clonotype itself: The target antigen is unknown.

V lost 5 bases and J 2 bases, leaving 7 bases between the germline ends. In germline, CDR1 is KGHSH, CDR2 LQKENI. The CDR3 contains 12 residues. Random hexamers served to reverse transcribe roughly 0.45 to 1 ug RNA. TCR beta CDR3 was amplified by immunoSEQ multiplex PCR. This amplification extended across 54 Vbeta and 13 Jbeta segments. TCRdb reprocessed the immunoSEQ multiplex PCR reads with MiXCR, giving one entry per CDR3 protein. The data contain approximately 74,000 distinct CDR3 sequences, about 94% of them singletons. CD8+ and CD4+ blood T cells underwent TCR beta sequencing. Specimen: CD8+ T cells from PBMCs. The origin of this receptor is a human donor with Susac syndrome. The J gene is TRBJ2-7, the V gene TRBV18; D is unclear. The CDR3 nucleotides are TGTGCCAGCTCAGGGATTACCTACGAGCAGTACTTC. Encoded protein: CASSGITYEQYF.